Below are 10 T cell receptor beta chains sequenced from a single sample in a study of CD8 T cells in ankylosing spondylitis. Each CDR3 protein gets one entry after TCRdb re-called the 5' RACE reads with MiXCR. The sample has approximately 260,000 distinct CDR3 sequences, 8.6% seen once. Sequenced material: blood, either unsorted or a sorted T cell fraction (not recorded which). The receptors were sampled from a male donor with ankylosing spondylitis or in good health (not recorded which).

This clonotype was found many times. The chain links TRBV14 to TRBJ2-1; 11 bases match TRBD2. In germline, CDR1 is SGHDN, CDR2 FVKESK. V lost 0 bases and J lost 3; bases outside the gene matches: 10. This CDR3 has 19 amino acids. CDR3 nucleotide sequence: TGTGCCAGCAGCCAAGATAGCAGGTTCGGACTAGCGGGCTACAATGAGCAGTTCTTC. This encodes CASSQDSRFGLAGYNEQFF.

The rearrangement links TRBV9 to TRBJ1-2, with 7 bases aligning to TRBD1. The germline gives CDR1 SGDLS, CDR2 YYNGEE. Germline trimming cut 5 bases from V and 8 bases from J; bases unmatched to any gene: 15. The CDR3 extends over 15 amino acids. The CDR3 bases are TGTGCCAGCAGTGGGCATACCGACAGGGCGAGCGGCTACACCTTC. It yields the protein CASSGHTDRASGYTF.

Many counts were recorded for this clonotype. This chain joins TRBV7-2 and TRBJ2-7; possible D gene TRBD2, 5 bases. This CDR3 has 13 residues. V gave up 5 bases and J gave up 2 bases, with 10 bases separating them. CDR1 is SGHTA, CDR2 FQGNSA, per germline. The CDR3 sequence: CASSLSGPYEQYF. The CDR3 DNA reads TGTGCCAGCAGCCTAAGCGGACCCTACGAGCAGTACTTC.

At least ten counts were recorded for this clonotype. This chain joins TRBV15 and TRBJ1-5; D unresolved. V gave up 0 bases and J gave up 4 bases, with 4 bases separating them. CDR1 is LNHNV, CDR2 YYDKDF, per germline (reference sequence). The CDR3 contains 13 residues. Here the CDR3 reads CATSRDLNQPQHF. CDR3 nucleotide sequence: TGTGCCACCAGCAGAGATTTAAATCAGCCCCAGCATTTT. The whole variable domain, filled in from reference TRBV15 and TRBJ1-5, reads DAMVIQNPRYQVTQFGKPVTLSCSQTLNHNVMYWYQQKSSQAPKLLFHYYDKDFNNEADTPDNFQSRRPNTSFCFLDIRSPGLGDTAMYLCATSRDLNQPQHFGDGTRLSIL.

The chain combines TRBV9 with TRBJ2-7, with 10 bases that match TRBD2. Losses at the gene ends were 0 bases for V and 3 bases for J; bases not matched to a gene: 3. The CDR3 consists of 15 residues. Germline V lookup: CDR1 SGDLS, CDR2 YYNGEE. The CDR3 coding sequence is TGTGCCAGCAGCGTAGGGGGACTAGCGCACTACGAGCAGTACTTC. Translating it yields CASSVGGLAHYEQYF.

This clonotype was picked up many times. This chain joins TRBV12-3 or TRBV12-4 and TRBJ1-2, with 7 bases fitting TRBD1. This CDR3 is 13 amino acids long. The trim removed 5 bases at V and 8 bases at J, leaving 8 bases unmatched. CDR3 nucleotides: TGTGCCAGCAGTCCACAGGGGCAAGGAGGCTACACCTTC. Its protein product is CASSPQGQGGYTF.

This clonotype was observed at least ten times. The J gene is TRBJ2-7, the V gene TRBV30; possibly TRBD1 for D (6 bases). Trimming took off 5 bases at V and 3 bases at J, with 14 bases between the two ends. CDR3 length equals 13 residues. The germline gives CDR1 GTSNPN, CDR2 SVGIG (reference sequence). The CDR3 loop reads CAWEPGTFYEQYF. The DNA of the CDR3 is TGTGCCTGGGAACCCGGGACATTCTACGAGCAGTACTTC.

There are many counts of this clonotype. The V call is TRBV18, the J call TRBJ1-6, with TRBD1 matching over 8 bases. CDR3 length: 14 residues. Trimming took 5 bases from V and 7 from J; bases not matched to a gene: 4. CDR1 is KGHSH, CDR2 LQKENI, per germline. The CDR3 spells CASSMGQENSPLHF. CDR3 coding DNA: TGTGCCAGCTCAATGGGACAGGAGAATTCACCCCTCCACTTT.

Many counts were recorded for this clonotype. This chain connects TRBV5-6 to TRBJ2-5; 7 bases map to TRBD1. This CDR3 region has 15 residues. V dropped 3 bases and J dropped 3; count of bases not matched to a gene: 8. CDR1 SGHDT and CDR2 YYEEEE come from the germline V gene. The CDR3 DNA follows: TGTGCCAGCAGCTCAATCGACAGGGATGAAGAGACCCAGTACTTC. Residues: CASSSIDRDEETQYF. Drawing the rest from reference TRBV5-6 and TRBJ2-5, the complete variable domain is DAGVTQSPTHLIKTRGQQVTLRCSPKSGHDTVSWYQQALGQGPQFIFQYYEEEERQRGNFPDRFSGHQFPNYSSELNVNALLLGDSALYLCASSSIDRDEETQYFGPGTRLLVL.

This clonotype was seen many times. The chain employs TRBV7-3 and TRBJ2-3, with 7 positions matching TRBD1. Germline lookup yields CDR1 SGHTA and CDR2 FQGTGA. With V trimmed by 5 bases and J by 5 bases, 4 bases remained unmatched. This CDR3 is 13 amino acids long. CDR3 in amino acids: CASSHDREDTQYF. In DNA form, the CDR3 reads TGTGCCAGCAGCCACGACAGGGAAGATACGCAGTATTTT.